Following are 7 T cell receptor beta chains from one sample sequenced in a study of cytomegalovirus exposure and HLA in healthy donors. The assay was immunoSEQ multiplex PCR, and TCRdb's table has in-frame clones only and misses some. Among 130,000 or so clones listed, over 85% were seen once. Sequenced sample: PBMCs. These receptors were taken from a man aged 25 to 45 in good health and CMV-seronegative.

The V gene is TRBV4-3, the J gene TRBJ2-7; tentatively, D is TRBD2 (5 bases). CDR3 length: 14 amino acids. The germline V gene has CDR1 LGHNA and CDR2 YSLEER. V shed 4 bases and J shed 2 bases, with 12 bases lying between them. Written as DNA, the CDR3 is TGCGCCAGCAGCCCATCCGCGGGTGCCTACGAGCAGTACTTC. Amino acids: CASSPSAGAYEQYF.

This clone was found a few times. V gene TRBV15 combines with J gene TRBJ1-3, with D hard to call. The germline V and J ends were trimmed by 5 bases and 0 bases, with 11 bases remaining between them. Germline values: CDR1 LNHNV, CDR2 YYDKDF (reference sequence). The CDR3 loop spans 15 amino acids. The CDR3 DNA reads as TGTGCCACCAGCTCAAAAAGACTCTCTGGAAACACCATATATTTT. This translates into CATSSKRLSGNTIYF.

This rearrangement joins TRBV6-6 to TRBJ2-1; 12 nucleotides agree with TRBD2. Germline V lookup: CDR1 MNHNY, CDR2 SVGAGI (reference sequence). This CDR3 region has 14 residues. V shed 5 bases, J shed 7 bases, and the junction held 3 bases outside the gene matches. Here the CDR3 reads CASSLAGGVNEQFF. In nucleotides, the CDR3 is TGTGCCAGCAGTCTAGCGGGGGGGGTGAATGAGCAGTTCTTC.

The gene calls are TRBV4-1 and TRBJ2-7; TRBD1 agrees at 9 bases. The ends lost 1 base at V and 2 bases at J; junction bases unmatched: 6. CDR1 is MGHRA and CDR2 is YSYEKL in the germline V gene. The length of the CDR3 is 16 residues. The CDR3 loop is CASSQGWDRATYEQYF. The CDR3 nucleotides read TGCGCCAGCAGCCAAGGGTGGGACAGGGCCACCTACGAGCAGTACTTC.

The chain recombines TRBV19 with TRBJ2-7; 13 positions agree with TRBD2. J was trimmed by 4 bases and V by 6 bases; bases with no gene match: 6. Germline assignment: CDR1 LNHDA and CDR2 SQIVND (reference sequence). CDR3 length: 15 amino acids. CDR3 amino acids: CASSGRTSGRYEQYF. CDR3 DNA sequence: TGTGCCAGTAGCGGGCGGACTAGCGGGAGATACGAGCAGTACTTC. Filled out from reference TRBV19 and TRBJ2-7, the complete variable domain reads DGGITQSPKYLFRKEGQNVTLSCEQNLNHDAMYWYRQDPGQGLRLIYYSQIVNDFQKGDIAEGYSVSREKKESFPLTVTSAQKNPTAFYLCASSGRTSGRYEQYFGPGTRLTVT.

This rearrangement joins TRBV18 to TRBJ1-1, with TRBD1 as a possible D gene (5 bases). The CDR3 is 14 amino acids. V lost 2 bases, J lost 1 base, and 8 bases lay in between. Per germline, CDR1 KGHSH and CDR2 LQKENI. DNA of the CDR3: TGTGCCAGCTCACCAGGGGCCGGGAACACTGAAGCTTTCTTT. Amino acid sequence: CASSPGAGNTEAFF.

The CDR3 here is CASRIQGPRTEAFF. In nucleotides, the CDR3 is TGTGCCAGCAGAATACAGGGTCCGAGGACTGAAGCTTTCTTT. This rearrangement joins TRBV6-6 to TRBJ1-1; tentatively, D is TRBD1 (6 bases). Trimming stripped 6 bases from V and 5 bases from J, with 16 bases between. CDR3 length: 14 residues. Germline values: CDR1 MNHNY, CDR2 SVGAGI (reference sequence).